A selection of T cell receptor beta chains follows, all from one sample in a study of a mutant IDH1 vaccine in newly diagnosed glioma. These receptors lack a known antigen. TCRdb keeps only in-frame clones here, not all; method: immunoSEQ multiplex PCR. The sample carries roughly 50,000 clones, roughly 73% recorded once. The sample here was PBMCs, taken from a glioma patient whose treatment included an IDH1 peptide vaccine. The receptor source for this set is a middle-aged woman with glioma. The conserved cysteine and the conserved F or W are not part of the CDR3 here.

CDR3: ASSPGTIYEAF
V: TRBV7-2
length: 11
J: TRBJ1-1

CDR3: ASSPSSPGGEQY
V: TRBV6-5
length: 12
J: TRBJ2-7

CDR3: ASSAGLAINTGELF
V: TRBV9
length: 14
J: TRBJ2-2

CDR3: ASSLAGTGGRVPQH
V: TRBV7-9
length: 14
J: TRBJ1-5

CDR3: ASSLSGRIRPFLYEQY
V: TRBV27
length: 16
J: TRBJ2-7

CDR3: ASSARTGRLMSDTQY
V: TRBV7-9
length: 15
J: TRBJ2-3

CDR3: ASSVRGATNEKLF
V: TRBV9
length: 13
J: TRBJ1-4

CDR3: ASSPGLADYNEQF
V: TRBV11-2
length: 13
J: TRBJ2-1

CDR3: ASSDRQSTNEKLF
V: TRBV2
length: 13
J: TRBJ1-4

CDR3: ASSVSGGANEQF
V: TRBV6-4
length: 12
J: TRBJ2-1

CDR3: ASSVSAGAPFPAF
V: TRBV19
length: 13
J: TRBJ1-1

CDR3: ASSEGTGVIDTQY
V: TRBV10-2
length: 13
J: TRBJ2-3

CDR3: ASRLALDSEQETQY
V: TRBV12-2
length: 14
J: TRBJ2-5

CDR3: ASSLVPNQPQH
V: TRBV5-4
length: 11
J: TRBJ1-5

CDR3: ASSLAALAGYEGSYEQY
V: TRBV7-2
length: 17
J: TRBJ2-7